This is a list of T cell receptor beta chains from one sample in a study of radiotherapy plus CTLA-4 blockade in lung cancer. Generated by immunoSEQ multiplex PCR, the TCRdb table keeps only in-frame clones and is missing some. The sample yields more than 75,000 clones, around 83% seen once. This material consisted of peripheral blood, taken from a patient treated with radiotherapy plus ipilimumab. The origin of the receptors is a human donor with non-small cell lung cancer that progressed on radiotherapy plus ipilimumab. CDR3s include the opening cysteine and the closing phenylalanine or tryptophan. Fields, in order: CDR3 protein, CDR3 DNA, D gene, V gene, clone size, J gene. A D gene is named only where the DNA matches it firmly. Expanded clones get a size class; other rows say once, few or many, or leave the size out.

cdr3_aa: CASSAGTANEKLFF; cdr3_nt: TGTGCCAGCAGCGCCGGGACAGCTAATGAAAAACTGTTTTTT; d_call: TRBD1; v_call: TRBV5-4; clone_size: .; j_call: TRBJ1-4
cdr3_aa: CAISEDRDVLGEQYF; cdr3_nt: TGTGCCATCAGTGAGGACAGGGACGTCCTAGGAGAGCAGTACTTC; d_call: TRBD1; v_call: TRBV10-3; clone_size: .; j_call: TRBJ2-7
cdr3_aa: CASSWGGGQETQYF; cdr3_nt: TGTGCCAGCAGCTGGGGAGGAGGCCAAGAGACCCAGTACTTC; d_call: .; v_call: TRBV7-9; clone_size: .; j_call: TRBJ2-5
cdr3_aa: CASSIGVPYEQYF; cdr3_nt: TGTGCCAGTAGTATAGGGGTACCTTACGAGCAGTACTTC; d_call: .; v_call: TRBV19; clone_size: .; j_call: TRBJ2-7
cdr3_aa: CASSFWAGHFEQFF; cdr3_nt: TGTGCCAGCAGTTTCTGGGCGGGGCATTTCGAGCAGTTCTTC; d_call: .; v_call: TRBV28; clone_size: once; j_call: TRBJ2-1
cdr3_aa: CASSFLGAGELFF; cdr3_nt: TGTGCCAGCAGTTTCCTAGGCGCCGGGGAGCTGTTTTTT; d_call: .; v_call: TRBV6-6; clone_size: .; j_call: TRBJ2-2
cdr3_aa: CATDNGGYNEQFF; cdr3_nt: TGTGCCACCGATAATGGGGGCTACAATGAGCAGTTCTTC; d_call: .; v_call: TRBV6-1; clone_size: .; j_call: TRBJ2-1
cdr3_aa: CASSFLQGAPEQYF; cdr3_nt: TGTGCCAGCAGCTTTCTTCAGGGGGCCCCCGAGCAGTACTTC; d_call: TRBD1; v_call: TRBV5-6; clone_size: .; j_call: TRBJ2-7
cdr3_aa: CASRSPGLGDNEQFF; cdr3_nt: TGCGCCAGCAGGTCTCCGGGACTAGGCGACAATGAGCAGTTCTTC; d_call: TRBD2; v_call: TRBV4-1; clone_size: .; j_call: TRBJ2-1
cdr3_aa: CASSLVRSGGAAGANVLTF; cdr3_nt: TGTGCCAGCAGCTTAGTCCGGTCAGGGGGCGCGGCTGGGGCCAACGTCCTGACTTTC; d_call: TRBD1; v_call: TRBV7-9; clone_size: .; j_call: TRBJ2-6
cdr3_aa: CASTMNTEAFF; cdr3_nt: TGTGCCAGCACCATGAACACTGAAGCTTTCTTT; d_call: .; v_call: TRBV28; clone_size: .; j_call: TRBJ1-1
cdr3_aa: CASSPGRASYNEQFF; cdr3_nt: TGCGCCAGCAGCCCCGGGAGGGCCTCCTACAATGAGCAGTTCTTC; d_call: TRBD2; v_call: TRBV4-1; clone_size: .; j_call: TRBJ2-1
cdr3_aa: CASSAQLDRVATGELFF; cdr3_nt: TGTGCCAGCAGCGCCCAACTTGACAGGGTGGCGACCGGGGAGCTGTTTTTT; d_call: TRBD1; v_call: TRBV9; clone_size: once; j_call: TRBJ2-2
cdr3_aa: CASSLAKGSNEQFF; cdr3_nt: TGTGCCAGCAGCTTGGCCAAGGGTTCCAATGAGCAGTTCTTC; d_call: .; v_call: TRBV5-4; clone_size: .; j_call: TRBJ2-1
cdr3_aa: CASSVGTGLYEQYF; cdr3_nt: TGTGCCAGCAGCGTAGGGACAGGACTCTACGAGCAGTACTTC; d_call: TRBD1; v_call: TRBV9; clone_size: .; j_call: TRBJ2-7
cdr3_aa: CATLGQDRTEAFF; cdr3_nt: TGTGCCACCCTGGGACAGGATAGGACTGAAGCTTTCTTT; d_call: TRBD1; v_call: TRBV19; clone_size: .; j_call: TRBJ1-1
cdr3_aa: CSVLTGATEAFF; cdr3_nt: TGCAGCGTGCTTACAGGGGCCACTGAAGCTTTCTTT; d_call: TRBD1; v_call: TRBV29-1; clone_size: .; j_call: TRBJ1-1
cdr3_aa: CASSLDGTNTDTQYF; cdr3_nt: TGTGCCAGCAGCTTAGATGGGACAAACACAGATACGCAGTATTTT; d_call: .; v_call: TRBV11-3; clone_size: .; j_call: TRBJ2-3
cdr3_aa: CASSASPEGEQFF; cdr3_nt: TGTGCCAGCAGCGCCAGTCCGGAGGGTGAGCAGTTCTTC; d_call: .; v_call: TRBV2; clone_size: .; j_call: TRBJ2-1
cdr3_aa: CASMSPGTATNEKLFF; cdr3_nt: TGTGCCAGTATGAGCCCCGGAACAGCAACTAATGAAAAACTGTTTTTT; d_call: .; v_call: TRBV19; clone_size: once; j_call: TRBJ1-4
cdr3_aa: CASSQVQGSNQPQHF; cdr3_nt: TGCGCCAGCAGCCAAGTACAGGGAAGCAATCAGCCCCAGCATTTT; d_call: .; v_call: TRBV4-1; clone_size: .; j_call: TRBJ1-5
cdr3_aa: CASSLGGLGTEAFF; cdr3_nt: TGTGCCAGCAGCTTAGGTGGGCTTGGGACTGAAGCTTTCTTT; d_call: .; v_call: TRBV5-8; clone_size: once; j_call: TRBJ1-1
cdr3_aa: CASSDRAAGYTF; cdr3_nt: TGTGCCAGCAGTGACAGGGCGGCTGGCTACACCTTC; d_call: .; v_call: TRBV6-1; clone_size: .; j_call: TRBJ1-2
cdr3_aa: CASSYTGSTEAFF; cdr3_nt: TGTGCCAGCAGTTACACAGGGTCCACTGAAGCTTTCTTT; d_call: .; v_call: TRBV6-6; clone_size: .; j_call: TRBJ1-1
cdr3_aa: CAISEPPTRGPMNTEAFF; cdr3_nt: TGTGCCATCAGTGAGCCTCCAACAAGGGGACCCATGAACACTGAAGCTTTCTTT; d_call: .; v_call: TRBV10-3; clone_size: .; j_call: TRBJ1-1
cdr3_aa: CASSEGLEQFF; cdr3_nt: TGTGCCAGCAGTGAAGGACTAGAGCAGTTCTTC; d_call: .; v_call: TRBV6-1; clone_size: .; j_call: TRBJ2-1
cdr3_aa: CASSIAAGAPQETQYF; cdr3_nt: TGTGCCAGTAGTATTGCGGCGGGGGCCCCCCAAGAGACCCAGTACTTC; d_call: .; v_call: TRBV19; clone_size: .; j_call: TRBJ2-5
cdr3_aa: CASTLDRVNTEAFF; cdr3_nt: TGTGCCAGCACTCTAGACAGGGTGAACACTGAAGCTTTCTTT; d_call: TRBD1; v_call: TRBV6-5; clone_size: .; j_call: TRBJ1-1
cdr3_aa: CAISPDRGGTEAFF; cdr3_nt: TGTGCCATCAGCCCCGACAGGGGAGGTACTGAAGCTTTCTTT; d_call: TRBD1; v_call: TRBV10-3; clone_size: .; j_call: TRBJ1-1
cdr3_aa: CASSPRLAGVETQYF; cdr3_nt: TGTGCCAGCAGCCCGCGACTAGCGGGAGTGGAGACCCAGTACTTC; d_call: TRBD2; v_call: TRBV5-6; clone_size: .; j_call: TRBJ2-5
cdr3_aa: CASSFREGESEQFF; cdr3_nt: TGTGCCAGCAGCTTCAGGGAGGGGGAGAGTGAGCAGTTCTTC; d_call: .; v_call: TRBV7-9; clone_size: .; j_call: TRBJ2-1
cdr3_aa: CASRRGQSYEQYF; cdr3_nt: TGTGCCAGCAGGCGCGGTCAGTCCTACGAGCAGTACTTC; d_call: .; v_call: TRBV6-1; clone_size: few; j_call: TRBJ2-7
cdr3_aa: CASSLGTEETQYF; cdr3_nt: TGCGCCAGCAGCTTGGGGACAGAAGAGACCCAGTACTTC; d_call: .; v_call: TRBV5-1; clone_size: .; j_call: TRBJ2-5
cdr3_aa: CASSRDRGDNTEAFF; cdr3_nt: TGTGCCAGCAGCCGGGACAGGGGGGATAACACTGAAGCTTTCTTT; d_call: TRBD1; v_call: TRBV7-2; clone_size: .; j_call: TRBJ1-1
cdr3_aa: CASSPHRDHYEQYF; cdr3_nt: TGTGCCAGCAGCCCCCACAGGGATCACTACGAGCAGTACTTC; d_call: .; v_call: TRBV13; clone_size: .; j_call: TRBJ2-7
cdr3_aa: CASSLALTSVLSTDTQYF; cdr3_nt: TGCGCCAGCAGCTTGGCCCTAACTAGCGTCCTATCCACAGATACGCAGTATTTT; d_call: TRBD2; v_call: TRBV5-1; clone_size: .; j_call: TRBJ2-3
cdr3_aa: CASSGQQNQPQHF; cdr3_nt: TGTGCCAGCAGTGGACAGCAGAATCAGCCCCAGCATTTT; d_call: .; v_call: TRBV6-5; clone_size: .; j_call: TRBJ1-5
cdr3_aa: CASSTGTVNTEAFF; cdr3_nt: TGTGCCAGCAGCACCGGGACGGTGAACACTGAAGCTTTCTTT; d_call: .; v_call: TRBV5-4; clone_size: .; j_call: TRBJ1-1
cdr3_aa: CASSVTPTSRETQYF; cdr3_nt: TGTGCCAGCAGCGTAACCCCAACATCGCGGGAGACCCAGTACTTC; d_call: .; v_call: TRBV9; clone_size: .; j_call: TRBJ2-5
cdr3_aa: CASRKDINSNQPQHF; cdr3_nt: TGTGCCAGCAGGAAGGACATTAATAGCAATCAGCCCCAGCATTTT; d_call: .; v_call: TRBV6-4; clone_size: .; j_call: TRBJ1-5
cdr3_aa: CASSVTGPTQYF; cdr3_nt: TGTGCCAGCAGCGTCACAGGTCCAACGCAGTATTTT; d_call: .; v_call: TRBV11-1; clone_size: .; j_call: TRBJ2-3
cdr3_aa: CASSEMAGDKNIQYF; cdr3_nt: TGTGCCAGCAGTGAAATGGCAGGGGACAAAAACATTCAGTACTTC; d_call: .; v_call: TRBV6-1; clone_size: .; j_call: TRBJ2-4
cdr3_aa: CASSQDQGGILYNEQFF; cdr3_nt: TGTGCCAGCAGCCAAGATCAGGGCGGTATTCTCTACAATGAGCAGTTCTTC; d_call: .; v_call: TRBV4-2; clone_size: .; j_call: TRBJ2-1
cdr3_aa: CASLRQGRETQYF; cdr3_nt: TGTGCCAGCCTTAGACAGGGGCGGGAGACCCAGTACTTC; d_call: TRBD1; v_call: TRBV6-1; clone_size: .; j_call: TRBJ2-5
cdr3_aa: CASSQRTGVYEQYF; cdr3_nt: TGCGCCAGCAGCCAGCGGACAGGGGTCTACGAGCAGTACTTC; d_call: TRBD1; v_call: TRBV4-3; clone_size: .; j_call: TRBJ2-7
cdr3_aa: CASSFSGTSDYEQYF; cdr3_nt: TGTGCCAGCAGTTTCTCCGGGACTAGCGACTACGAGCAGTACTTC; d_call: TRBD2; v_call: TRBV6-6; clone_size: .; j_call: TRBJ2-7
cdr3_aa: CASARDNYNEQFF; cdr3_nt: TGTGCCAGCGCACGGGACAACTACAATGAGCAGTTCTTC; d_call: .; v_call: TRBV2; clone_size: .; j_call: TRBJ2-1
cdr3_aa: CASSLGHQREGRVETQYF; cdr3_nt: TGTGCCAGCAGCTTAGGTCACCAGCGGGAGGGCCGAGTGGAGACCCAGTACTTC; d_call: TRBD2; v_call: TRBV7-8; clone_size: once; j_call: TRBJ2-5
cdr3_aa: CASSLGSHRALRGYTF; cdr3_nt: TGTGCCAGCAGCTTAGGGAGTCACAGGGCCCTAAGGGGCTACACCTTC; d_call: .; v_call: TRBV7-8; clone_size: few; j_call: TRBJ1-2
cdr3_aa: CATGFSGNTIYF; cdr3_nt: TGTGCCACCGGCTTCTCTGGAAACACCATATATTTT; d_call: .; v_call: TRBV15; clone_size: .; j_call: TRBJ1-3
cdr3_aa: CASSLSILYNEQFF; cdr3_nt: TGTGCCAGCAGTCTCTCCATACTATACAATGAGCAGTTCTTC; d_call: .; v_call: TRBV27; clone_size: .; j_call: TRBJ2-1
cdr3_aa: CASGVQGFGNQPQHF; cdr3_nt: TGTGCCAGCGGTGTACAGGGTTTCGGCAATCAGCCCCAGCATTTT; d_call: .; v_call: TRBV28; clone_size: .; j_call: TRBJ1-5
cdr3_aa: CASSLPGATYEQYF; cdr3_nt: TGCGCCAGCAGCTTGCCAGGGGCCACCTACGAGCAGTACTTC; d_call: .; v_call: TRBV5-1; clone_size: .; j_call: TRBJ2-7
cdr3_aa: CASSLGSGPGYEQYF; cdr3_nt: TGTGCCAGCAGTTTGGGTAGCGGTCCTGGGTACGAGCAGTACTTC; d_call: .; v_call: TRBV28; clone_size: .; j_call: TRBJ2-7
cdr3_aa: CASSQLGVKYNEQFF; cdr3_nt: TGTGCCAGCAGTCAACTAGGGGTGAAGTACAATGAGCAGTTCTTC; d_call: .; v_call: TRBV2; clone_size: .; j_call: TRBJ2-1
cdr3_aa: CASSQDGIRAFF; cdr3_nt: TGCGCCAGCAGCCAAGATGGGATTCGGGCTTTCTTT; d_call: .; v_call: TRBV4-1; clone_size: .; j_call: TRBJ1-1
cdr3_aa: CASSEIRGHNEQFF; cdr3_nt: TGTGCCAGCAGTGAAATACGAGGACACAATGAGCAGTTCTTC; d_call: .; v_call: TRBV2; clone_size: .; j_call: TRBJ2-1
cdr3_aa: CASRGQGEDTEAFF; cdr3_nt: TGTGCCAGCAGGGGACAGGGAGAGGACACTGAAGCTTTCTTT; d_call: TRBD1; v_call: TRBV7-9; clone_size: .; j_call: TRBJ1-1
cdr3_aa: CSVVVDTGGYTF; cdr3_nt: TGCAGCGTTGTAGTCGACACGGGCGGCTACACCTTC; d_call: .; v_call: TRBV29-1; clone_size: .; j_call: TRBJ1-2
cdr3_aa: CASSAGGRQETQYF; cdr3_nt: TGCGCCAGCTCCGCGGGGGGGAGGCAGGAGACCCAGTACTTC; d_call: TRBD2; v_call: TRBV5-1; clone_size: .; j_call: TRBJ2-5